The T cell receptor (beta chain) described here comes from a study of graft-versus-host responses after intestinal transplantation. The overall study: Recipients obtained multivisceral, liver-intestinal, or isolated intestinal transplants. Among the recipients, all got anti-thymocyte globulin induction and then tacrolimus and steroids for around three years.

As for this clone: Its matching antigen is unknown.

Study findings and constraints: Recipient-marrow GvH clones were detected, some having first appeared in ileum or blood. High graft-versus-host to host-versus-graft T cell clonal ratios marked allografts of patients with graft-donor macrochimerism.

Profiling relied on immunoSEQ multiplex PCR, and the TCRdb table lists in-frame clones only, not all of them. Among tens of thousands of clones, under 85% were seen once, and the ten largest hold 3.5%. The sample consisted of PBMCs, taken 1070 days after transplant. The sequence was obtained from a human patient who received an intestinal transplant, so some T cells may come from the graft donor.

The CDR3 coding sequence is TGTGCCAGCAGCTTTGGGACTAGCGGAATATGGGAGCAGTTCTTC. Its translation is CASSFGTSGIWEQFF. V gene TRBV11-2 combines with J gene TRBJ2-1, with 11 bases fitting TRBD2. Losses at the gene ends were 3 bases for V and 10 bases for J; bases not matched to a gene: 8. Germline V gene data show CDR1 as SGHAT and CDR2 as FQNNGV. The CDR3 length is 15 residues. Full variable domain (rest looked up from reference TRBV11-2 and TRBJ2-1): EAGVAQSPRYKIIEKRQSVAFWCNPISGHATLYWYQQILGQGPKLLIQFQNNGVVDDSQLPKDRFSAERLKGVDSTLKIQPAKLEDSAVYLCASSFGTSGIWEQFFGPGTRLTVL.